The present T cell receptor beta chain was sequenced within a study of response to subunit inactivated influenza vaccine. The table lists this clonotype with a few counts. Its antigen is as yet unknown. TCRdb re-analysed the RT-PCR reads in MiXCR, keeping a single row per CDR3 protein. Of about 480,000 distinct CDR3 sequences listed, 10% to 15% were seen once; the top ten hold around 14%. Whole-study findings and limits: It was the authors' suggestion that each seasonal influenza vaccination recruits few new T cells.

The CDR3 extends over 13 amino acids. The V gene lost 4 bases and the J gene lost 1 base, with 10 bases spanning the gap. The germline CDR1 and CDR2 sequences are DFQATT and SNEGSKA (reference sequence). Sample: PBMCs from blood, taken 40 to 50 days after vaccination. This receptor was taken from a man in his forties or fifties who received an inactivated influenza vaccine. V and J are TRBV20-1 and TRBJ1-2, with D unresolved. The CDR3 region is CSAKGIVNYGYTF. The CDR3 DNA is TGCAGTGCTAAAGGGATCGTTAACTATGGCTACACCTTC.